This T cell receptor (beta chain) was obtained from a study of blood T cell repertoires in COVID-19. In the study overall: COVID-19 samples, acute and convalescent, were from the United States, Italy and Spain. Sources were T cells, B-cell-depleted T cells, or PBMCs; the material itself was cDNA or gDNA.

Per the authors' pipeline: Reference gene primer amplification gave estimated nucleated cell counts. Profiled with immunoSEQ multiplex PCR; TCRdb holds only in-frame clones, not every one. V, J and clone size are those of that table, while D and trimming were read from the DNA. Of some 240,000 clones listed, about 80% are singletons. This CDR3 region has 15 residues. Trimming removed 0 bases from V and 5 bases from J, with 14 bases in between. CDR1 is SGHNT, CDR2 YYREEE, per germline (reference sequence). This chain links TRBV5-4 with TRBJ1-1; D is perhaps TRBD1 (6 bases). Sequenced: peripheral blood. The TCR comes from a woman older than 75 with acute or convalescent COVID-19. DNA of the CDR3: TGTGCCAGCAGCTTGGCTGCAGGGAGGGGGACTGAAGCTTTCTTT. Translation: CASSLAAGRGTEAFF.